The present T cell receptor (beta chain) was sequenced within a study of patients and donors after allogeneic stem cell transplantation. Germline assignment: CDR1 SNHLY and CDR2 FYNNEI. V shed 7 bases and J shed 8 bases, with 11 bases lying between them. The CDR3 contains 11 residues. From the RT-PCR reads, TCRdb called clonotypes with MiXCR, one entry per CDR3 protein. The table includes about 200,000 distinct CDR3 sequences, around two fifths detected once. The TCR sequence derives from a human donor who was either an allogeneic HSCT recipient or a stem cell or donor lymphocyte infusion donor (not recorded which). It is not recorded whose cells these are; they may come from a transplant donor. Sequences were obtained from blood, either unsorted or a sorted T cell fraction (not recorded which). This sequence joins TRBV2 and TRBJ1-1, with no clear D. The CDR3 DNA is TGTGCCAGCATTATTCCGAGGGAAGCTTTCTTT. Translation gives CASIIPREAFF.